Listed below are T cell receptor beta chains from one sample, sequenced in a study of regulatory T cells in long-lasting Graves disease. One entry per CDR3 protein, called by TCRdb with MiXCR from the multiplex PCR reads. The sample yields 450,000 to 700,000 distinct CDR3 sequences, roughly 12% seen once. The sample was also linked to a second study, of T cells in Graves' hyperthyroidism and ophthalmopathy.

The sample in question was peripheral blood mononuclear cells (PBMCs), obtained at new diagnosis, from a patient treated with antithyroid drugs. These receptors were obtained from a man aged 30 to 39 with Graves disease. The CDR3 runs from the conserved cysteine through the conserved F or W. The order of the fields is CDR3 DNA, CDR3 protein, V gene, clone size, D gene, J gene. D genes are given only for firm matches. For some rows the clone size is stated as once, few or many, or as a class when expanded; others skip it.

CDR3 DNA: TGTGCCAGCAGTCGCTCTAGACAGGAAAACAATGAGCAGTTCTTC
CDR3 protein: CASSRSRQENNEQFF
V gene: TRBV6-1
clone size: many
D gene: NA
J gene: TRBJ2-1

CDR3 DNA: TGCAGTGCTAGAGATAGGACGGTCTATGGCTACACCTTC
CDR3 protein: CSARDRTVYGYTF
V gene: TRBV20-1
clone size: many
D gene: NA
J gene: TRBJ1-2

CDR3 DNA: TGTGCCAGCAGTTCGGGGAGGGTTACCAAAAACATTCAGTACTTC
CDR3 protein: CASSSGRVTKNIQYF
V gene: TRBV14
clone size: few
D gene: TRBD2
J gene: TRBJ2-4

CDR3 DNA: TGCAGCGTTCCTCCCACTAGGGGCGGCGGACTAGCGGGTCGCACAGATACGCAGTATTTT
CDR3 protein: CSVPPTRGGGLAGRTDTQYF
V gene: TRBV29-1
clone size: many
D gene: TRBD2
J gene: TRBJ2-3

CDR3 DNA: TGCAGCGGCCTCCCCCCAGGGGGAACGCAGTATTTT
CDR3 protein: CSGLPPGGTQYF
V gene: TRBV29-1
clone size: few
D gene: TRBD1
J gene: TRBJ2-3

CDR3 DNA: TGTGCCAGCAGTTTACTGGGACAGGGTACAGATACGCAGTATTTT
CDR3 protein: CASSLLGQGTDTQYF
V gene: TRBV27
clone size: many
D gene: TRBD1
J gene: TRBJ2-3

CDR3 DNA: TGCGCCAGCACGCAGGGACAGGGTTTATCAAAGAGGAGCGCTGAAGCTTTCTTT
CDR3 protein: CASTQGQGLSKRSAEAFF
V gene: TRBV5-1
clone size: many
D gene: TRBD1
J gene: TRBJ1-1

CDR3 DNA: TGTGCCAGCAGCTCGACTAGCGGGAGGCCCAGGAGCACAGATACGCAGTATTTT
CDR3 protein: CASSSTSGRPRSTDTQYF
V gene: TRBV27
clone size: NA
D gene: TRBD2
J gene: TRBJ2-3

CDR3 DNA: TGTGCCAGCAGTTTGGGGAGGGGGCTCTATGGCTACACCTTC
CDR3 protein: CASSLGRGLYGYTF
V gene: TRBV28
clone size: many
D gene: TRBD1
J gene: TRBJ1-2

CDR3 DNA: TGCGCCAGTAAGGAGTCGCGCAGGGGGTTTACCGGGGAGCTGTTTTTT
CDR3 protein: CASKESRRGFTGELFF
V gene: TRBV10-2
clone size: NA
D gene: TRBD1
J gene: TRBJ2-2

CDR3 DNA: TGTGCCACCAGTGGCTTAGGGACAGGGGGCCACGAGCAGTACTTC
CDR3 protein: CATSGLGTGGHEQYF
V gene: TRBV24-1
clone size: many
D gene: TRBD1
J gene: TRBJ2-7

CDR3 DNA: TGCGCCAGCAGCTTGGAGGCGGGGCCGGGGAATGAGCAGTTCTTC
CDR3 protein: CASSLEAGPGNEQFF
V gene: TRBV5-1
clone size: few
D gene: NA
J gene: TRBJ2-1

CDR3 DNA: TGTGCCAGCAGTCGTACAGGGGGAACAAACAATGAGCAGTTCTTC
CDR3 protein: CASSRTGGTNNEQFF
V gene: TRBV6-1
clone size: few
D gene: TRBD1
J gene: TRBJ2-1

CDR3 DNA: TGTGCCAGCGACGCTCGGGGCAGGGACAACTATGGCTACACCTTC
CDR3 protein: CASDARGRDNYGYTF
V gene: TRBV5-4
clone size: many
D gene: NA
J gene: TRBJ1-2

CDR3 DNA: TGTGCCAGCAGTGAACTAAGGGGCAACTCTGGAAACACCATATATTTT
CDR3 protein: CASSELRGNSGNTIYF
V gene: TRBV25-1
clone size: few
D gene: NA
J gene: TRBJ1-3

CDR3 DNA: TGTGCCATCAGCGCGACAGGAGAGCAGTATTTT
CDR3 protein: CAISATGEQYF
V gene: TRBV10-3
clone size: many
D gene: NA
J gene: TRBJ2-3

CDR3 DNA: TGCAGTGCTAGAGATTTAGGACAGTTCTTTTTCTACGAGCAGTACTTC
CDR3 protein: CSARDLGQFFFYEQYF
V gene: TRBV20-1
clone size: NA
D gene: NA
J gene: TRBJ2-7

CDR3 DNA: TGTGCCAGCACTTTTAGCAGGGTTTTCTCTGGAGACACCATATATTTT
CDR3 protein: CASTFSRVFSGDTIYF
V gene: TRBV7-2
clone size: few
D gene: NA
J gene: TRBJ1-3

CDR3 DNA: TGTGCCAGCAGCGAACCCCCTAGCGCTGGAGACAATGAGCAGTTCTTC
CDR3 protein: CASSEPPSAGDNEQFF
V gene: TRBV7-3
clone size: many
D gene: NA
J gene: TRBJ2-1

CDR3 DNA: TGCAGTGCCTTACTTAATAAGGGACAGGGGGGCGAGCAGTACTTC
CDR3 protein: CSALLNKGQGGEQYF
V gene: TRBV20-1
clone size: many
D gene: TRBD1
J gene: TRBJ2-7

CDR3 DNA: TGTGCCAGCAGCTTAGGGGGGGGCCTCGCCCGGTATAACTATGGCTACACCTTC
CDR3 protein: CASSLGGGLARYNYGYTF
V gene: TRBV7-9
clone size: few
D gene: NA
J gene: TRBJ1-2

CDR3 DNA: TGTGCCAGCAGTTACCCCCGACAGGGAATAACAGATACGCAGTATTTT
CDR3 protein: CASSYPRQGITDTQYF
V gene: TRBV6-5
clone size: many
D gene: TRBD1
J gene: TRBJ2-3

CDR3 DNA: TGCGCCAGCAGTTTGACCAACGAAGAGACCCAGTACTTC
CDR3 protein: CASSLTNEETQYF
V gene: TRBV5-1
clone size: few
D gene: NA
J gene: TRBJ2-5

CDR3 DNA: TGTGCCAGCAGTTACCAAGTCCCGGCAAGCGAGCAGTACTTC
CDR3 protein: CASSYQVPASEQYF
V gene: TRBV6-2/TRBV6-3
clone size: many
D gene: NA
J gene: TRBJ2-7

CDR3 DNA: TGTGCTAGTGGTTTGGGCGGGGGCGCTGAAGCTTTCTTT
CDR3 protein: CASGLGGGAEAFF
V gene: TRBV12-5
clone size: many
D gene: NA
J gene: TRBJ1-1

CDR3 DNA: TGCGCCAGCAGCCCTATCCTCCTCGGGCCGTACCAAGAGACCCAGTACTTC
CDR3 protein: CASSPILLGPYQETQYF
V gene: TRBV5-1
clone size: few
D gene: NA
J gene: TRBJ2-5

CDR3 DNA: TGTGCCTGGAGTTCGACAGCCTTGAACACTGAAGCTTTCTTT
CDR3 protein: CAWSSTALNTEAFF
V gene: TRBV30
clone size: many
D gene: NA
J gene: TRBJ1-1

CDR3 DNA: TGTGCCAGCAGTGCCACGGGGGGAGTAACCTACGAGCAGTACTTC
CDR3 protein: CASSATGGVTYEQYF
V gene: TRBV9
clone size: NA
D gene: TRBD2
J gene: TRBJ2-7

CDR3 DNA: TGCAGTGCGAGACTAGCGGGAGAAGATACGCAGTATTTT
CDR3 protein: CSARLAGEDTQYF
V gene: TRBV20-1
clone size: NA
D gene: TRBD2
J gene: TRBJ2-3

CDR3 DNA: TGTGCCAGCAGCCAAGATTTGGGACGCAGCTCTGGAAACACCATATATTTT
CDR3 protein: CASSQDLGRSSGNTIYF
V gene: TRBV4-2
clone size: few
D gene: NA
J gene: TRBJ1-3

CDR3 DNA: TGTGCCAGTAGTATAGTCTCCAGTTCTAGCGGGAGTTCCTACGAGCAGTACTTC
CDR3 protein: CASSIVSSSSGSSYEQYF
V gene: TRBV19
clone size: few
D gene: TRBD2
J gene: TRBJ2-7

CDR3 DNA: TGTGCCAGCTCACCAGACGGAAAACGGGGGCAGCCCCAGCATTTT
CDR3 protein: CASSPDGKRGQPQHF
V gene: TRBV18
clone size: NA
D gene: NA
J gene: TRBJ1-5

CDR3 DNA: TGTGCCAGCAGCGGGTTCGGCGGGCCCAGCCGGAATGAGCAGTTCTTC
CDR3 protein: CASSGFGGPSRNEQFF
V gene: TRBV14
clone size: many
D gene: NA
J gene: TRBJ2-1

CDR3 DNA: TGTGCCAGCAGTCCCCAGACAGGGGTTGCCACAGATACGCAGTATTTT
CDR3 protein: CASSPQTGVATDTQYF
V gene: TRBV12-3/TRBV12-4
clone size: many
D gene: TRBD1
J gene: TRBJ2-3

CDR3 DNA: TGTGCCAGCAGCGGACGGTCCGGGACTAGCTACGGGGAGCTGTTTTTT
CDR3 protein: CASSGRSGTSYGELFF
V gene: TRBV2
clone size: many
D gene: TRBD2
J gene: TRBJ2-2

CDR3 DNA: TGTGCCAGCAGCTCGGAGGCCTCCTACAATGAGCAGTTCTTC
CDR3 protein: CASSSEASYNEQFF
V gene: TRBV7-8
clone size: many
D gene: NA
J gene: TRBJ2-1

CDR3 DNA: TGTGCCAGCAGCCCCTCGGGACAGGACGGTTATAATTCACCCCTCCACTTT
CDR3 protein: CASSPSGQDGYNSPLHF
V gene: TRBV11-3
clone size: NA
D gene: TRBD1
J gene: TRBJ1-6